This T cell receptor beta chain was captured in a study of blood T cell repertoires in COVID-19. Methods used by the authors: Amplification of reference gene primers was used by the study to estimate nucleated cell counts. Data came from immunoSEQ multiplex PCR; TCRdb stores just in-frame clones and leaves some out. V and J calls and clone size follow that table, whereas D and trimming were derived from the DNA. The sample lists fewer than 250,000 clones, around 86% occurring once. The CDR3 runs 10 residues. Germline CDR1 DFQATT, CDR2 SNEGSKA (reference sequence). Turning to this clone: A read error may produce the germline difference seen at one junction end.

Sequencing was carried out using peripheral blood. The receptor was isolated from a man aged 55 to 70 who had recovered from COVID-19. The chain joins TRBV20-1 to TRBJ1-6, with 10 bases fitting TRBD1. The CDR3 loop is CSALDRGGYF. The CDR3 nucleotides are TGCAGTGCCTTGGACAGGGGGGGCTACTTT.